These 12 T cell receptor beta chains originate from one sample sequenced in a study of circulating CD8 cells and anti-PD-1 response in melanoma. Sorting of live CD3+CD8+TCRalphabeta+ cells by PD-1 and/or TIGIT gave four subsets. TCR libraries were prepared from about 15 ng of total RNA with the QIAseq Immune Repertoire TCR panel. MiXCR was run by TCRdb on the reads, yielding one entry per CDR3 protein. This sample has fewer than 550 distinct CDR3 sequences, with 5% to 6.5% found just once. The specimen was CD8+ T cells from PBMCs, collected at baseline or after one month of anti-PD-1 therapy (not recorded which). The receptor set was obtained from a human donor with melanoma.

This clonotype is termed large. The rearrangement links TRBV3-1 to TRBJ2-7; TRBD1 might be the D (5 bases). The CDR3 has 18 amino acids. CDR1 is LGHDT, CDR2 YNNKEL, per germline (reference sequence). Trimming removed 1 base from V and 2 bases from J, with 21 bases in between. The CDR3 DNA sequence: TGTGCCAGCAGCCAAGCCCTACCGTTTGGGGCAGACACCTACGAGCAGTACTTC. This gives the protein CASSQALPFGADTYEQYF.

Relative to its sample, this clonotype is large (0.1 to 1%). The chain carries TRBV19 and TRBJ2-6; the D is unclear. V was trimmed by 3 bases and J by 1 base, leaving 7 bases between them. In germline, CDR1 is LNHDA, CDR2 SQIVND (reference sequence). The CDR3 length is 15 residues. CDR3: CASSIITSGANVLTF. The CDR3 DNA follows: TGTGCCAGTAGTATTATCACATCTGGGGCCAACGTCCTGACTTTC.

By share of the sample, this clonotype is large (0.1 to 1%). The chain uses TRBV4-3 and TRBJ2-7; the D gene is possibly TRBD2 (6 bases). The germline V gene encodes CDR1 LGHNA and CDR2 YSLEER. CDR3 length: 13 amino acids. The V end lost 1 base, the J end lost 6 bases, and 10 bases lay between the germline ends. CDR3 coding DNA: TGCGCCAGCAGCCAAGTACTAGCATCCGAGCAGTACTTC. This translates into CASSQVLASEQYF.

This clonotype is categorized as medium-sized. The chain couples TRBV27 to TRBJ2-7; D gene uncertain. The CDR3 runs to 13 residues. In germline, CDR1 is MNHEY, CDR2 SMNVEV (reference sequence). V lost 5 bases and J 5 bases, leaving 13 bases between the germline ends. The DNA of the CDR3 is TGTGCCAGCAGTCTCCAGCCATCGGACGAGCAGTACTTC. Its protein product is CASSLQPSDEQYF.

This clonotype is large in the sample. This chain joins TRBV7-2 and TRBJ1-3; 8 nucleotides agree with TRBD1. CDR3 length equals 15 residues. J was trimmed by 2 bases and V by 4 bases; bases with no gene match: 4. CDR1 is SGHTA, CDR2 FQGNSA, per germline. The CDR3 sequence is CASSSTGAPGNTIYF. The CDR3 DNA reads TGTGCCAGCAGCTCGACAGGGGCACCTGGAAACACCATATATTTT.

By share of the sample, this clonotype is large (0.1 to 1%). The J gene is TRBJ1-2, the V gene TRBV14; D call uncertain. The germline V and J ends were trimmed by 0 bases and 5 bases, with 7 bases remaining between them. Germline CDR1 reads SGHDN; CDR2 reads FVKESK. The CDR3 contains 13 residues. The CDR3 protein is CASSQDGGYGYTF. CDR3 DNA sequence: TGTGCCAGCAGCCAAGATGGCGGTTATGGCTACACCTTC. Full variable domain (outside the CDR3, taken from reference TRBV14 and TRBJ1-2): EAGVTQFPSHSVIEKGQTVTLRCDPISGHDNLYWYRRVMGKEIKFLLHFVKESKQDESGMPNNRFLAERTGGTYSTLKVQPAELEDSGVYFCASSQDGGYGYTFGSGTRLTVV.

By share, this clonotype counts as large. The chain carries TRBV9 and TRBJ2-2; D gene uncertain. Trimming cost V 1 base and J 2 bases, with 6 bases left between them. This CDR3 is built from 14 residues. Per germline, CDR1 SGDLS and CDR2 YYNGEE. DNA for the CDR3: TGTGCCAGCAGCGTAAGGCCCAACACCGGGGAGCTGTTTTTT. This codes for CASSVRPNTGELFF.

This clonotype counts as large. The chain links TRBV28 to TRBJ1-2, with TRBD1 identical over 7 bases. The CDR3 covers 16 residues. Unmatched junction bases numbered 12, after V lost 6 bases and J lost 2 bases. Germline assignment: CDR1 MDHEN and CDR2 SYDVKM. CDR3 DNA: TGTGCCAGCAGCTCTACTCGACAGGGACCCAACTATGGCTACACCTTC. It encodes CASSSTRQGPNYGYTF.

By frequency in the sample, this clonotype is large. This chain joins TRBV6-5 and TRBJ2-3, with D hard to call. Trimming left V 2 bases short and J 8 bases short, with 11 bases between. This CDR3 is built from 13 residues. Germline V CDR1 and CDR2: MNHEY, SVGAGI. The CDR3 sequence is CASSYGISGTQYF. The CDR3 region has the DNA TGTGCCAGCAGTTACGGAATCTCGGGTACGCAGTATTTT.

By frequency in the sample, this clonotype is large. The gene calls are TRBV7-9 and TRBJ2-1; a possible D gene is TRBD2 (6 bases). This CDR3 has 15 amino acids. V was clipped by 1 base and J by 4 bases, with 11 bases between them. CDR1 and CDR2 (germline): SEHNR, FQNEAQ (reference sequence). The CDR3 coding sequence is TGTGCCAGCAGCTTAGGCCTAGCGTCATACAATGAGCAGTTCTTC. Its protein is CASSLGLASYNEQFF.

This sequence joins TRBV18 and TRBJ2-5; D is unclear. The CDR3 has 11 amino acids. The V gene's germline CDR1 is KGHSH and CDR2 LQKENI. The ends were cut back, 8 bases at V and 2 bases at J, with 6 bases in the middle. The CDR3 coding sequence is TGTGCCAGCCAAATACAAGAGACCCAGTACTTC. Translated, it gives CASQIQETQYF. The full variable domain, completed using reference TRBV18 and TRBJ2-5, is NAGVMQNPRHLVRRRGQEARLRCSPMKGHSHVYWYRQLPEEGLKFMVYLQKENIIDESGMPKERFSAEFPKEGPSILRIQQVVRGDSAAYFCASQIQETQYFGPGTRLLVL.

By sample fraction, this clonotype is large. The chain couples TRBV28 to TRBJ2-7; tentatively, D is TRBD2 (6 bases). The V end lost 7 bases, the J end lost 4 bases, and 17 bases lay between the germline ends. This CDR3 contains 14 residues. CDR1 MDHEN and CDR2 SYDVKM come from the germline V gene. CDR3: CASNKKMGGYEQYF. As DNA, the CDR3 is TGTGCCAGCAACAAAAAAATGGGGGGTTACGAGCAGTACTTC.